These 32 T cell receptor beta chains share one sample of origin, sequenced in a study of blood T cell repertoires in COVID-19. Data came from immunoSEQ multiplex PCR; TCRdb stores just in-frame clones and leaves some out. The repertoire holds approximately 74,000 clones, with around nine tenths as singletons. Sequencing input: peripheral blood. The source is a woman older than 75 with active or convalescent COVID-19.

The chain recombines TRBV7-3 with TRBJ2-2, with 10 bases that match TRBD1. Trimming at V came to 2 bases and at J to 6 bases, leaving 3 bases not matched to a gene. Per the germline V gene, CDR1 is SGHTA and CDR2 is FQGTGA. The CDR3 extends over 15 amino acids. The CDR3 is CASSLRTGGAGELFF. The CDR3 nucleotides read TGTGCCAGCAGCTTACGGACAGGGGGAGCCGGGGAGCTGTTTTTT.

The chain couples TRBV5-1 to TRBJ2-5; TRBD1 aligns across 7 bases. Trimming at V came to 4 bases and at J to 4 bases, leaving 13 bases not matched to a gene. From germline, CDR1 is SGHRS and CDR2 YFSETQ. The CDR3 is 16 amino acids. The CDR3 DNA reads TGCGCCAGCAGCGACCATCCGGGACAGCTGGCAGAGACCCAGTACTTC. Protein product: CASSDHPGQLAETQYF. Complete variable domain (other parts from reference TRBV5-1 and TRBJ2-5): KAGVTQTPRYLIKTRGQQVTLSCSPISGHRSVSWYQQTPGQGLQFLFEYFSETQRNKGNFPGRFSGRQFSNSRSEMNVSTLELGDSALYLCASSDHPGQLAETQYFGPGTRLLVL.

This rearrangement joins TRBV7-6 to TRBJ1-2; D possibly corresponds to TRBD1 (5 bases). Germline V gene data show CDR1 as SGHVS and CDR2 as FNYEAQ. The germline V and J ends were trimmed by 1 base and 5 bases, with 14 bases remaining between them. The CDR3 is 15 residues long. The CDR3 DNA sequence: TGTGCCAGCAGCTTAGACGACAGAGAACAATATGGCTACACCTTC. Amino acids: CASSLDDREQYGYTF.

The CDR3 spells CASRWTGPSSYEQYF. The CDR3 DNA is TGCGCCAGCAGGTGGACAGGGCCAAGCTCCTACGAGCAGTACTTC. This chain uses TRBV10-1 with TRBJ2-7; 8 bases are a match to TRBD1. The CDR3 runs 15 residues. V was pared by 6 bases and J by 0 bases, with 7 bases of the junction left unmatched. Germline CDR1 WNHNN, CDR2 SYGVQD (reference sequence).

V is TRBV5-5 and J is TRBJ2-7; D remains ambiguous. The germline V gene has CDR1 SGHKS and CDR2 YYEKEE (reference sequence). This CDR3 region has 14 residues. Trimming removed 3 bases from V and 2 bases from J, with 12 bases in between. CDR3 amino acids: CASSSKVRTYEQYF. CDR3 sequence (DNA): TGTGCCAGCAGCTCTAAAGTCCGCACCTACGAGCAGTACTTC.

V usage is TRBV2 and J usage is TRBJ2-2; TRBD2 aligns across 7 bases. Germline loops: CDR1 SNHLY, CDR2 FYNNEI. The CDR3 is 14 residues long. After removal of 7 bases from V and 1 base from J, the junction contained 3 bases not matched to a gene. The CDR3 coding sequence is TGTGCCAGCATAGCTAGCGGGAACACCGGGGAGCTGTTTTTT. Amino acid sequence: CASIASGNTGELFF.

V gene TRBV24-1 combines with J gene TRBJ1-5; TRBD1 matches 7 bases. V lost 3 bases, J lost 1 base, and 8 bases stayed unmatched. This CDR3 is 17 amino acids long. CDR1 is KGHDR, CDR2 SFDVKD, per germline. The CDR3 region has the DNA TGTGCCACCAGTGATCCACGGACAGGTCAGAGCAATCAGCCCCAGCATTTT. It specifies CATSDPRTGQSNQPQHF.

This clone has a single count. The V call is TRBV19, the J call TRBJ1-5; TRBD1 is a possible D gene (6 bases). V gave up 0 bases and J gave up 0 bases, with 15 bases separating them. Germline CDR1 and CDR2: LNHDA and SQIVND (reference sequence). The CDR3 contains 18 residues. CDR3: CASSIDAGQFYSNQPQHF. CDR3 in DNA: TGTGCCAGTAGTATAGATGCTGGACAGTTCTATAGCAATCAGCCCCAGCATTTT.

V and J are TRBV12-3 or TRBV12-4 and TRBJ2-7; TRBD2 aligns across 8 bases. Germline trimming cut 6 bases from V and 1 base from J; bases unmatched to any gene: 2. CDR3 length: 13 amino acids. The DNA of the CDR3 is TGTGCCAGCAGGGCTAGCGGGTCCTACGAGCAGTACTTC. It translates to CASRASGSYEQYF.

This chain uses TRBV21-1 with TRBJ1-5. TRBV21-1 is marked as a pseudogene. The CDR3 runs to 17 residues. The DNA of the CDR3 is TGTGCCAGCAGCAAAGGGGTCGAGGGTTGTAGCAATCAGCCCCAGCATTTT. Translated, it gives CASSKGVEGCSNQPQHF.

The rearrangement links TRBV9 to TRBJ2-3; tentative D call: TRBD2 (5 bases). CDR1 and CDR2 (germline): SGDLS, YYNGEE. V was cut by 0 bases and J by 1 base, with 9 bases left in between. The CDR3 totals 15 residues. Here the CDR3 DNA reads TGTGCCAGCAGCGTAGACTGGCGGGGCACAGATACGCAGTATTTT. It codes for CASSVDWRGTDTQYF. Filled out from reference TRBV9 and TRBJ2-3, the complete variable domain reads DSGVTQTPKHLITATGQRVTLRCSPRSGDLSVYWYQQSLDQGLQFLIQYYNGEERAKGNILERFSAQQFPDLHSELNLSSLELGDSALYFCASSVDWRGTDTQYFGPGTRLTVL.

The chain combines TRBV9 with TRBJ2-3; the D is unclear. This CDR3 has 14 amino acids. Looked up from germline, CDR1 is SGDLS and CDR2 is YYNGEE. V was trimmed by 0 bases and J by 3 bases, leaving 8 bases between them. CDR3 region: CASSVEQPTDTQYF. CDR3 nucleotide sequence: TGTGCCAGCAGCGTAGAACAGCCTACAGATACGCAGTATTTT.

The rearrangement joins TRBV6-6 to TRBJ1-4, with D maybe TRBD1 (6 bases). Trimming shortened V by 3 bases and J by 11 bases, and 13 bases separated the two germline ends. The CDR3 spans 13 residues. From germline, CDR1 is MNHNY and CDR2 SVGAGI (reference sequence). CDR3 protein: CASSYGGGAKLFF. CDR3 in DNA: TGTGCCAGCAGTTATGGCGGGGGGGCTAAACTGTTTTTT.

The rearrangement joins TRBV19 to TRBJ1-1; D is unresolved. Germline values: CDR1 LNHDA, CDR2 SQIVND (reference sequence). Trimming pared 0 bases from V and 5 bases from J, leaving 10 bases between. The CDR3 runs to 14 residues. The CDR3 spells CASSIDRERTEAFF. In DNA, the CDR3 is TGTGCCAGTAGTATAGACCGGGAAAGAACTGAAGCTTTCTTT.

The genes are TRBV29-1 and TRBJ1-1, with D perhaps matching TRBD1 (6 bases). The germline V gene encodes CDR1 SQVTM and CDR2 ANQGSEA. The CDR3 contains 13 residues. Trimming removed 3 bases from V and 4 bases from J, with 12 bases in between. The CDR3 loop is CSVEGGAGTEAFF. DNA of the CDR3: TGCAGCGTTGAGGGGGGGGCCGGCACTGAAGCTTTCTTT.

In this sample, this clone turned up a few times. The J gene is TRBJ1-1, the V gene TRBV29-1; TRBD1 agrees at 10 bases. Per the germline V gene, CDR1 is SQVTM and CDR2 is ANQGSEA. V trimming: 7 bases; J trimming: 4 bases; junction bases outside the gene matches: 6. CDR3 length: 13 amino acids. CDR3 region: CSAQTGGGTEAFF. CDR3 bases: TGCAGCGCCCAGACAGGGGGCGGCACTGAAGCTTTCTTT.

V usage is TRBV15 and J usage is TRBJ2-1, with D possibly TRBD2 on 6 matching bases. Trimming took off 0 bases at V and 8 bases at J, with 20 bases between the two ends. Per the germline V gene, CDR1 is LNHNV and CDR2 is YYDKDF (reference sequence). This CDR3 contains 17 residues. In DNA, the CDR3 is TGTGCCACCAGCAGAGATCGTGGGCCAAGGGGCGGGGATGAGCAGTTCTTC. Residues: CATSRDRGPRGGDEQFF.

The rearrangement joins TRBV30 to TRBJ2-5, with TRBD2 identical over 8 bases. Per germline, CDR1 GTSNPN and CDR2 SVGIG (reference sequence). J gave up 4 bases and V 1 base, and 5 bases lay outside the gene matches. The length of the CDR3 is 14 residues. CDR3 protein: CAWSAGGVRETQYF. The DNA of the CDR3 is TGTGCCTGGAGTGCGGGAGGGGTACGAGAGACCCAGTACTTC.

This chain joins TRBV19 and TRBJ1-1; TRBD1 might be the D (6 bases). The CDR3 has 16 amino acids. In germline, CDR1 is LNHDA, CDR2 SQIVND (reference sequence). Trimming cost V 5 bases and J 1 base, with 17 bases left between them. The CDR3 nucleotides are TGTGCCAGTAGTTCCGACAGGCTCTGGCCGAACACTGAAGCTTTCTTT. Translation: CASSSDRLWPNTEAFF.

V gene TRBV5-6 combines with J gene TRBJ1-4, with 7 bases identical to TRBD1. The CDR3 is 16 residues long. J gave up 5 bases and V 4 bases, and 11 bases lay outside the gene matches. Germline values: CDR1 SGHDT, CDR2 YYEEEE. CDR3 amino acids: CASSTWTGTRNEKLFF. The DNA of the CDR3 is TGTGCCAGCAGCACTTGGACAGGAACAAGGAATGAAAAACTGTTTTTT.

The chain is built from TRBV19 and TRBJ2-7; weak D call: TRBD2 (5 bases). V was cut by 10 bases and J by 2 bases, with 15 bases left in between. CDR1 and CDR2 from the germline V gene are LNHDA and SQIVND (reference sequence). The CDR3 is 13 amino acids. The CDR3: CATLGEPAYEQYF. The CDR3 nucleotides are TGTGCCACCCTGGGAGAACCTGCCTACGAGCAGTACTTC.

The chain uses TRBV14 and TRBJ1-2; 7 bases map to TRBD1. With 1 base clipped from V and 4 bases from J, the junction kept 9 bases outside the gene matches. Germline loops: CDR1 SGHDN, CDR2 FVKESK. CDR3 size: 16 residues. The CDR3 sequence is CASSQGTGARIYGYTF. CDR3 nucleotide sequence: TGTGCCAGCAGCCAAGGAACAGGGGCACGCATCTATGGCTACACCTTC.

The rearrangement uses TRBV5-1 and TRBJ1-1; TRBD1 aligns across 10 bases. The CDR3 totals 14 residues. Germline CDR1 is SGHRS and CDR2 is YFSETQ. V lost 8 bases, J lost 5 bases, and 9 bases stayed unmatched. The chain's CDR3 is CASQETGGVTEAFF. As DNA, the CDR3 is TGCGCCAGTCAGGAGACAGGGGGCGTTACTGAAGCTTTCTTT.

The chain has TRBV4-3 and TRBJ1-2, with 7 bases matching TRBD1. V lost 1 base to trimming and J lost 4 bases; unmatched junction nucleotides: 9. CDR3 length: 16 amino acids. The germline gives CDR1 LGHNA, CDR2 YSLEER. The CDR3 nucleotides are TGCGCCAGCAGCCAAGCAGGGACGGGACAGCCCTATGGCTACACCTTC. This encodes CASSQAGTGQPYGYTF.

The CDR3 DNA sequence: TGTGCCAGCAGTGAAGCTGGGGGACAGGCCGTTTATGGCTACACCTTC. This translates into CASSEAGGQAVYGYTF. The chain joins TRBV6-1 to TRBJ1-2; 8 positions match TRBD1. V lost 0 bases and J lost 5; bases outside the gene matches: 8. This CDR3 spans 16 amino acids. Germline-derived CDR1 and CDR2 are MNHNS and SASEGT.

The V gene is TRBV18, the J gene TRBJ1-5; 11 bases map to TRBD1. The CDR3 is 16 residues long. The germline gives CDR1 KGHSH, CDR2 LQKENI. V lost 2 bases to trimming and J lost 3 bases; unmatched junction nucleotides: 3. The CDR3 DNA follows: TGTGCCAGCTCACCATGGACAGGGGGCCCCAATCAGCCCCAGCATTTT. As protein: CASSPWTGGPNQPQHF. Supplemented by reference TRBV18 and TRBJ1-5, the full variable domain reads NAGVMQNPRHLVRRRGQEARLRCSPMKGHSHVYWYRQLPEEGLKFMVYLQKENIIDESGMPKERFSAEFPKEGPSILRIQQVVRGDSAAYFCASSPWTGGPNQPQHFGDGTRLSIL.

The chain recombines TRBV5-1 with TRBJ2-1; 12 bases agree with TRBD2. The length of the CDR3 is 16 residues. The V gene end was trimmed by 4 bases and the J gene end by 9 bases; junction bases not matched to a gene: 11. Germline lookup yields CDR1 SGHRS and CDR2 YFSETQ. The CDR3 spells CASSVPSSGGASEQFF. CDR3 DNA sequence: TGCGCCAGCAGCGTCCCCTCTAGCGGGGGGGCCTCTGAGCAGTTCTTC.

The rearrangement joins TRBV6-5 to TRBJ2-1; tentatively, D is TRBD1 (6 bases). The germline CDR1 and CDR2 sequences are MNHEY and SVGAGI. V dropped 5 bases and J dropped 8 bases, with 13 bases sitting between them. The CDR3 covers 13 residues. CDR3 residues: CASSRDWGHEQFF. The CDR3 region has the DNA TGTGCCAGCAGTCGAGACTGGGGGCATGAGCAGTTCTTC.

The CDR3 sequence is CASSSSAQETQYF. The DNA for the CDR3 is TGTGCCAGTAGTAGTAGCGCCCAAGAGACCCAGTACTTC. V gene TRBV19 combines with J gene TRBJ2-5; a weak D match, TRBD2 (5 bases). This CDR3 is built from 13 residues. Germline lookup yields CDR1 LNHDA and CDR2 SQIVND (reference sequence). Trimming removed 4 bases from V and 1 base from J, with 7 bases in between.

The rearrangement uses TRBV7-2 and TRBJ1-1; TRBD1 agrees at 7 bases. V trimming: 1 base; J trimming: 4 bases; junction bases outside the gene matches: 3. CDR3 length: 14 residues. Germline CDR1 is SGHTA and CDR2 is FQGNSA. The DNA of the CDR3 is TGTGCCAGCAGCTTAGAGGGGGCGTCCACTGAAGCTTTCTTT. Protein product: CASSLEGASTEAFF.

The CDR3 protein is CASRRSPQGNTEAFF. The DNA for the CDR3 is TGTGCCAGCAGACGCTCGCCTCAGGGGAACACTGAAGCTTTCTTT. The genes are TRBV6-5 and TRBJ1-1; possible D gene TRBD1, 5 bases. With 6 bases removed from V and 1 base from J, the gap between germline ends came to 15 bases. The CDR3 covers 15 residues. CDR1 is MNHEY, CDR2 SVGAGI, per germline.

The rearrangement links TRBV19 to TRBJ1-4, with D tentatively TRBD1 (5 bases). V dropped 3 bases and J dropped 7 bases, with 15 bases sitting between them. The germline gives CDR1 LNHDA, CDR2 SQIVND (reference sequence). CDR3 size: 15 residues. The CDR3 DNA sequence: TGTGCCAGTAGTATGGGCGGGACCGCTTTTGAAAAACTGTTTTTT. Its translation is CASSMGGTAFEKLFF.